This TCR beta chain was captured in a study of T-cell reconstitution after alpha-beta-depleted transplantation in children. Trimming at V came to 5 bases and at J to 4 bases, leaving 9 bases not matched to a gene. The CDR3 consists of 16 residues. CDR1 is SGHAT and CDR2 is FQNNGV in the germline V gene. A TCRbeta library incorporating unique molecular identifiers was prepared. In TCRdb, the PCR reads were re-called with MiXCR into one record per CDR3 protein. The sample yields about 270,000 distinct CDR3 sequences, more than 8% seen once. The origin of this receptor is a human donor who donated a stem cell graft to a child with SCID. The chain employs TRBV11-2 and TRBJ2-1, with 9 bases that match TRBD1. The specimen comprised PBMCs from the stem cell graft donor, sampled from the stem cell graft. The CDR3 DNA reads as TGTGCCAGCAGCCGTCTACAGGGGGCAAGGTACAATGAGCAGTTCTTC. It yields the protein CASSRLQGARYNEQFF.